The 14 T cell receptor beta chains given below trace back to one sample, sequenced in a study of T cell repertoires in cytomegalovirus infection. TCRdb redid the calling of the reads with MiXCR, one entry per CDR3 protein. The sample consists of 150,000 to 200,000 distinct CDR3 sequences, about 30% of them appearing once. The sequenced sample was PBMCs. Receptors were obtained from a human donor in good health (CMV status not recorded). Some clones in this sample may be carry-over from other donors' samples.

The chain is built from TRBV7-2 and TRBJ2-1, with 7 positions matching TRBD2. This CDR3 contains 12 residues. Germline lookup yields CDR1 SGHTA and CDR2 FQGNSA. V lost 6 bases and J lost 6; bases outside the gene matches: 2. The CDR3, as DNA: TGTGCCAGCAGGCGCGGGGGCAATGAGCAGTTCTTC. This encodes CASRRGGNEQFF.

This chain joins TRBV6-5 and TRBJ1-1; weak D call: TRBD1 (6 bases). The CDR3 totals 15 residues. Trimming took off 0 bases at V and 0 bases at J, with 8 bases between the two ends. CDR1 is MNHEY and CDR2 is SVGAGI in the germline V gene. In DNA form, the CDR3 reads TGTGCCAGCAGTTACTCGTCAGGGGTGAACACTGAAGCTTTCTTT. Translated: CASSYSSGVNTEAFF.

There are a few counts of this clonotype. The V call is TRBV10-3, the J call TRBJ2-3; 8 bases map to TRBD2. The CDR3 has 17 amino acids. Germline V gene sequence: CDR1 ENHRY, CDR2 SYGVKD. J gave up 2 bases and V 0 bases, and 7 bases lay outside the gene matches. The CDR3 sequence is CAISESTAGVSTDTQYF. The CDR3 DNA follows: TGTGCCATCAGTGAGTCAACAGCGGGGGTTTCCACAGATACGCAGTATTTT.

The J gene is TRBJ2-1, the V gene TRBV10-2; 10 bases are a match to TRBD2. The V gene end was trimmed by 6 bases and the J gene end by 0 bases; junction bases not matched to a gene: 11. The CDR3 extends over 18 amino acids. CDR1 and CDR2 from the germline V gene are WSHSY and SAAADI. The CDR3 sequence is CASRRNSGGSSSYNEQFF. The CDR3 DNA reads as TGCGCCAGCAGAAGGAATAGCGGGGGGTCTAGCTCCTACAATGAGCAGTTCTTC.

This chain joins TRBV29-1 and TRBJ1-1; D is possibly TRBD1 (6 bases). CDR1 SQVTM and CDR2 ANQGSEA come from the germline V gene. V shed 3 bases and J shed 4 bases, with 9 bases lying between them. This CDR3 has 12 amino acids. The CDR3 reads CSVDRTATEAFF. CDR3 DNA sequence: TGCAGCGTTGACCGGACAGCCACTGAAGCTTTCTTT.

The chain recombines TRBV6-6 with TRBJ2-7, with TRBD2 matching over 10 bases. Germline CDR1 and CDR2: MNHNY and SVGAGI (reference sequence). This CDR3 comprises 18 residues. V shed 0 bases, J shed 7 bases, and the junction held 15 bases outside the gene matches. The DNA for the CDR3 is TGTGCCAGCAGTTACTCCGCAATCCGACTAGCGGGCCCCGAGGAGCAGTACTTC. It codes for CASSYSAIRLAGPEEQYF.

The chain joins TRBV6-5 to TRBJ1-2; 8 bases map to TRBD1. The germline CDR1 and CDR2 sequences are MNHEY and SVGAGI. CDR3 length equals 14 residues. Losses at the gene ends were 4 bases for V and 7 bases for J; bases not matched to a gene: 8. The CDR3 reads CASSSNSGQGGYTF. The DNA for the CDR3 is TGTGCCAGCAGTTCAAACTCTGGACAGGGTGGCTACACCTTC.

This clonotype was found a few times. The chain employs TRBV5-1 and TRBJ1-5; a possible D gene is TRBD1 (5 bases). This CDR3 spans 16 amino acids. Trimming removed 2 bases from V and 2 bases from J, with 14 bases in between. CDR1 SGHRS and CDR2 YFSETQ come from the germline V gene. CDR3 protein: CASSLDGGRGNQPQHF. The DNA for the CDR3 is TGCGCCAGCAGCTTAGATGGGGGTCGGGGCAATCAGCCCCAGCATTTT.

This clonotype was counted ten times or more. The V call is TRBV7-2, the J call TRBJ2-5; D not resolved. V was shortened by 5 bases and J by 2 bases, with 3 bases between the two germline ends. Germline V lookup: CDR1 SGHTA, CDR2 FQGNSA. The CDR3 extends over 11 amino acids. Written as DNA, the CDR3 is TGTGCCAGCAGCCCACAAGAGACCCAGTACTTC. It encodes CASSPQETQYF. Full variable domain (remainder filled in from reference TRBV7-2 and TRBJ2-5): GAGVSQSPSNKVTEKGKDVELRCDPISGHTALYWYRQSLGQGLEFLIYFQGNSAPDKSGLPSDRFSAERTGGSVSTLTIQRTQQEDSAVYLCASSPQETQYFGPGTRLLVL.

This clonotype has more than one count but fewer than ten. The chain joins TRBV7-2 to TRBJ1-2, with D maybe TRBD1 (5 bases). Germline CDR1 and CDR2: SGHTA and FQGNSA. This CDR3 spans 13 amino acids. V was cut by 0 bases and J by 8 bases, with 10 bases left in between. The CDR3 DNA sequence: TGTGCCAGCAGCTTAGCAGGAAGGGGAGGCTACACCTTC. Its translation is CASSLAGRGGYTF.

The chain recombines TRBV7-3 with TRBJ1-1; D gene uncertain. Trimming removed 1 base from V and 7 bases from J, with 10 bases in between. In germline, CDR1 is SGHTA, CDR2 FQGTGA. The CDR3 runs 13 residues. CDR3 DNA sequence: TGTGCCAGCAGCTTAAGTGGTTCCGATGAAGCTTTCTTT. This sequence encodes CASSLSGSDEAFF.

This clonotype was counted only a few times. V usage is TRBV27 and J usage is TRBJ1-1; TRBD1 agrees at 7 bases. The V gene end was trimmed by 10 bases and the J gene end by 4 bases; junction bases not matched to a gene: 9. The length of the CDR3 is 13 residues. Looked up from germline, CDR1 is MNHEY and CDR2 is SMNVEV (reference sequence). DNA for the CDR3: TGTGCCACTCAGTTTTCAGGGGGCACTGAAGCTTTCTTT. Amino acids: CATQFSGGTEAFF.

This clonotype showed up just once. The gene calls are TRBV25-1 and TRBJ1-2; possibly TRBD1 for D (6 bases). This CDR3 contains 14 residues. V lost 3 bases to trimming and J lost 7 bases, with 15 bases between them. Germline loops: CDR1 MGHDK, CDR2 SYGVNS. CDR3 residues: CASSDPHRVAGYTF. The DNA for the CDR3 is TGTGCCAGCAGTGACCCCCACAGGGTGGCTGGCTACACCTTC.

A few counts support this clonotype. The rearrangement uses TRBV20-1 and TRBJ2-1; D call uncertain. Trimming stripped 6 bases from V and 6 bases from J, with 9 bases between. Germline CDR1 and CDR2: DFQATT and SNEGSKA (reference sequence). This CDR3 comprises 11 residues. The CDR3 DNA reads TGCAGTGCCCGCCACGGCAATGAGCAGTTCTTC. Translated, it gives CSARHGNEQFF.